These 14 T cell receptor beta chains came from one sample sequenced in a study of blood T cell repertoires in COVID-19. Data came from immunoSEQ multiplex PCR; TCRdb stores just in-frame clones and leaves some out. The sample holds about 110,000 clones, around nine tenths seen once. Sequenced: peripheral blood. These receptors all come from a man aged 40-50 years with acute or convalescent COVID-19.

This clone was seen once. The chain couples TRBV9 to TRBJ1-3, with no clear D. This CDR3 region has 14 residues. CDR1 and CDR2 from the germline V gene are SGDLS and YYNGEE. Trimming cost V 4 bases and J 0 bases, with 8 bases left between them. The DNA of the CDR3 is TGTGCCAGCAGCTCCCACACCTCTGGAAACACCATATATTTT. It translates to CASSSHTSGNTIYF.

The chain recombines TRBV27 with TRBJ1-4, with TRBD1 as a possible D gene (6 bases). CDR1 MNHEY and CDR2 SMNVEV come from the germline V gene (reference sequence). The CDR3 covers 18 residues. V lost 3 bases and J lost 8, with 25 bases in between. The DNA of the CDR3 is TGTGCCAGCAGTTTCGTGGGGCGGGGGGGACAATCAGGAGAAAAACTGTTTTTT. Its translation is CASSFVGRGGQSGEKLFF. The variable domain in full, with the rest retrieved from reference TRBV27 and TRBJ1-4, is EAQVTQNPRYLITVTGKKLTVTCSQNMNHEYMSWYRQDPGLGLRQIYYSMNVEVTDKGDVPEGYKVSRKEKRNFPLILESPSPNQTSLYFCASSFVGRGGQSGEKLFFGSGTQLSVL.

This clone appeared once. The V call is TRBV19, the J call TRBJ2-2, with 8 bases matching TRBD1. Germline V gene lookup returns CDR1 LNHDA and CDR2 SQIVND (reference sequence). This CDR3 is built from 14 residues. The J segment lost 7 bases and the V segment lost 6 bases, leaving 7 bases of the junction unmatched. CDR3 sequence: CASRPRGQVGELFF. CDR3 sequence (DNA): TGTGCCAGTAGGCCCAGGGGGCAAGTCGGGGAGCTGTTTTTT.

The chain carries TRBV6-5 and TRBJ1-6; no clear D. The CDR3 is made up of 15 amino acids. In germline, CDR1 is MNHEY, CDR2 SVGAGI. Between the trimmed V and J ends, which lost 7 bases and 0 bases, there was a span of 10 bases. CDR3 coding DNA: TGTGCCAGCAACGAGCACAGCTCCTATAATTCACCCCTCCACTTT. Translated, it gives CASNEHSSYNSPLHF.

The chain couples TRBV27 to TRBJ2-6, with 14 bases identical to TRBD2. Trimming at V came to 5 bases and at J to 4 bases, leaving 7 bases not matched to a gene. This CDR3 is 18 amino acids long. Germline lookup yields CDR1 MNHEY and CDR2 SMNVEV (reference sequence). This CDR3 reads CASSPRLAGGRGANVLTF. The CDR3 nucleotides are TGTGCCAGCAGTCCCAGACTAGCGGGGGGGCGAGGGGCCAACGTCCTGACTTTC.

This clone showed up just once. V is TRBV9 and J is TRBJ2-7; 10 bases agree with TRBD1. The CDR3 extends over 15 amino acids. With V trimmed by 0 bases and J by 6 bases, 6 bases remained unmatched. The germline gives CDR1 SGDLS, CDR2 YYNGEE. DNA of the CDR3: TGTGCCAGCAGCGTAGCGGACAGGGGGATGATCGAGCAGTACTTC. This encodes CASSVADRGMIEQYF. Variable domain in full (rest from reference TRBV9 and TRBJ2-7): DSGVTQTPKHLITATGQRVTLRCSPRSGDLSVYWYQQSLDQGLQFLIQYYNGEERAKGNILERFSAQQFPDLHSELNLSSLELGDSALYFCASSVADRGMIEQYFGPGTRLTVT.

The chain combines TRBV19 with TRBJ1-5; 7 nucleotides line up with TRBD1. J lost 4 bases, V lost 6 bases, and 6 bases had no gene match. The CDR3 runs to 14 residues. Looked up from germline, CDR1 is LNHDA and CDR2 is SQIVND (reference sequence). This chain's CDR3 is CASREGQRNQPQHF. The CDR3 nucleotides are TGTGCCAGTAGAGAGGGACAGAGAAATCAGCCCCAGCATTTT.

The chain couples TRBV5-1 to TRBJ1-1; D may be TRBD1 (5 bases). Germline assignment: CDR1 SGHRS and CDR2 YFSETQ. With 10 bases removed from V and 3 bases from J, the gap between germline ends came to 25 bases. CDR3 length: 16 amino acids. For the CDR3, the DNA is TGCGCCCGCCGCGGGCGGGGGGGTTTGTACGACACTGAAGCTTTCTTT. This translates into CARRGRGGLYDTEAFF.

For the CDR3, the DNA is TGTGCCAGCAGCTTAGTGGTTGGACCGCTCGGACAGGCCTGGGGAACTGAAGCTTTCTTT. This sequence encodes CASSLVVGPLGQAWGTEAFF. The chain carries TRBV13 and TRBJ1-1; 7 bases map to TRBD1. Trimming took 1 base from V and 5 from J; bases not matched to a gene: 22. Germline CDR1 reads PRHDT; CDR2 reads FYEKMQ (reference sequence). The CDR3 contains 20 residues.

This chain connects TRBV7-2 to TRBJ2-5, with 7 nucleotides matching TRBD1. Germline V CDR1 and CDR2: SGHTA, FQGNSA. Unmatched junction bases numbered 6, after V lost 3 bases and J lost 2 bases. The CDR3 is 15 amino acids. CDR3: CASSFETGWQETQYF. DNA for the CDR3: TGTGCCAGCAGCTTCGAGACAGGGTGGCAAGAGACCCAGTACTTC.

The J gene is TRBJ1-1, the V gene TRBV3-1 (or the pseudogene TRBV3-2); D call uncertain. The V end was cut by 5 bases, the J end by 2 bases, with 15 bases between. The CDR3 runs 15 residues. Per germline, CDR1 LGHDT and CDR2 YNNKEL (reference sequence). CDR3 amino acids: CASSARARVNTEAFF. CDR3 nucleotides: TGTGCCAGCAGCGCAAGGGCGCGGGTAAACACTGAAGCTTTCTTT.

This chain links TRBV27 with TRBJ1-5; perhaps TRBD1 as D (5 bases). Germline V gene sequence: CDR1 MNHEY, CDR2 SMNVEV (reference sequence). V was cut by 2 bases and J by 2 bases, with 7 bases left in between. The CDR3 spans 14 residues. The CDR3 bases are TGTGCCAGCAGTTTAGTAGGGGGCAATCAGCCCCAGCATTTT. Its protein product is CASSLVGGNQPQHF.

DNA of the CDR3: TGTGCCAGCAGCCCCGGGACACGCTCTGGGGCCAACGTCCTGACTTTC. Encoded protein: CASSPGTRSGANVLTF. The rearrangement joins TRBV5-4 to TRBJ2-6; D is perhaps TRBD1 (6 bases). The CDR3 loop spans 16 amino acids. V was pared by 4 bases and J by 0 bases, with 11 bases between. Germline CDR1 reads SGHNT; CDR2 reads YYREEE (reference sequence).

The rearrangement uses TRBV7-2 and TRBJ2-1, with a possible D match to TRBD2 (6 bases). Trimming left V 5 bases short and J 12 bases short, with 14 bases between. In germline, CDR1 is SGHTA, CDR2 FQGNSA. The CDR3 is made up of 12 amino acids. CDR3 residues: CASSLRLDAQFF. CDR3 sequence (DNA): TGTGCCAGCAGCCTACGACTAGATGCGCAGTTCTTC.